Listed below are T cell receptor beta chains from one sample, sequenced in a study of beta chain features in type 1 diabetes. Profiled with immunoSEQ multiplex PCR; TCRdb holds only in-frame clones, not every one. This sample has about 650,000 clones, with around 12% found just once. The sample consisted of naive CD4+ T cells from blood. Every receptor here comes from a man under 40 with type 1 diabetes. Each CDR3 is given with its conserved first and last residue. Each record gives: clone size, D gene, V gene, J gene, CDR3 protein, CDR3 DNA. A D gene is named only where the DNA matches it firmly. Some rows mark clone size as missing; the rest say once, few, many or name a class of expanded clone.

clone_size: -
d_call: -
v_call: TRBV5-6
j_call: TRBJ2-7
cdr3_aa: CASTLIGFEQYF
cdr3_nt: TGTGCCAGCACTTTAATCGGATTCGAGCAGTACTTC

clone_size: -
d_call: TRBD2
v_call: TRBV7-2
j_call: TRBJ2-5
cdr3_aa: CASSLASLAGSEAQYF
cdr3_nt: TGTGCCAGCAGCTTAGCTTCACTAGCGGGGTCTGAGGCCCAGTACTTC

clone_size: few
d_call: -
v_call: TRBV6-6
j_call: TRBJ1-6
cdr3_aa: CASSYSTGSPLHF
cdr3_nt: TGTGCCAGCAGTTACTCTACCGGTTCACCCCTCCACTTT

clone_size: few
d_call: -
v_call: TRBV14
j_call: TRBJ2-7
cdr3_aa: CASSQVAISRYEQYF
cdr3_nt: TGTGCCAGCAGCCAAGTGGCTATATCGCGCTACGAGCAGTACTTC

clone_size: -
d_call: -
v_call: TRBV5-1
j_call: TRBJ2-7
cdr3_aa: CASSLDGQPAYEQYF
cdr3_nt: TGCGCCAGCAGCTTGGATGGACAGCCAGCGTACGAGCAGTACTTC

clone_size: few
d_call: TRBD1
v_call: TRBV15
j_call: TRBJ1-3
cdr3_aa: CATSPRGPGNTIYF
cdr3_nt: TGTGCCACCAGCCCCAGGGGGCCTGGAAACACCATATATTTT

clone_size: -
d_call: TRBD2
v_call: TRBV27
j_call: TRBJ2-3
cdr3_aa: CASKSLAGADTQYF
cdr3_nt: TGTGCCAGCAAATCATTAGCGGGGGCGGATACGCAGTATTTT

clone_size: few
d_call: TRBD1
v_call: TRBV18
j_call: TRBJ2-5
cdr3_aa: CASSPPGQGMETQYF
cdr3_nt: TGTGCCAGCTCACCACCGGGACAGGGGATGGAGACCCAGTACTTC

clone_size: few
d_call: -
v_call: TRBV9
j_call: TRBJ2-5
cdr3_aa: CASSVDNRFAGETQYF
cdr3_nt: TGTGCCAGCAGCGTAGACAATAGATTTGCTGGAGAGACCCAGTACTTC

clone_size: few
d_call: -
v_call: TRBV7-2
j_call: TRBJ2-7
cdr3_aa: CASSLTTYEQYF
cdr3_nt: TGTGCCAGCAGCCTCACTACATACGAGCAGTACTTC

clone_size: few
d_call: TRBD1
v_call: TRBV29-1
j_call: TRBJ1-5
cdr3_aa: CSVGTGQGKGQPQHF
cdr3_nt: TGCAGCGTTGGAACGGGACAGGGGAAGGGACAGCCCCAGCATTTT

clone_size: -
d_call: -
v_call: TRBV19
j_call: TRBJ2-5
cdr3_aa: CASSIVTGYQETQYF
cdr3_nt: TGTGCCAGTAGTATAGTCACAGGGTACCAAGAGACCCAGTACTTC

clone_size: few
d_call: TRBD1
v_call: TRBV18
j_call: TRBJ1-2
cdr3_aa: CASSLTDRDYGYTF
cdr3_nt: TGTGCCAGCTCCCTTACGGACAGGGATTATGGCTACACCTTC

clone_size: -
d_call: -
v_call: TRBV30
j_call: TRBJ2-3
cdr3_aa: CAWKIGGSDTQYF
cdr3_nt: TGTGCCTGGAAGATTGGGGGGTCAGATACGCAGTATTTT

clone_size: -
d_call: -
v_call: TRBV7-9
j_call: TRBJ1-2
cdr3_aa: CASSLAGPYGYTF
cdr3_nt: TGTGCCAGCAGCTTAGCAGGGCCATATGGCTACACCTTC

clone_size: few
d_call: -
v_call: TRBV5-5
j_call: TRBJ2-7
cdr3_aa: CASSLEVAPYKQYF
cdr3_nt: TGTGCCAGCAGCTTGGAGGTAGCGCCATATAAGCAGTACTTC

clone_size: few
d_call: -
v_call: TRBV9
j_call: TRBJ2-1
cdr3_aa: CASSSPNNEQFF
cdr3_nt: TGTGCCAGCAGCTCCCCGAACAATGAGCAGTTCTTC

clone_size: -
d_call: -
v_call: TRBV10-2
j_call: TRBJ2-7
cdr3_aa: CASSEIWQGPYEQYF
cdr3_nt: TGCGCCAGCAGTGAGATATGGCAGGGTCCCTACGAGCAGTACTTC

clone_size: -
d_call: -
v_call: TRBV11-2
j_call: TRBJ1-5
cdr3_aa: CASSLSSNQPQHF
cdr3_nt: TGTGCCAGCAGCTTATCAAGCAATCAGCCCCAGCATTTT

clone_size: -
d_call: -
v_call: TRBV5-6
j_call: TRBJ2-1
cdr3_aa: CASSFWMTADYNEQFF
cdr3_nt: TGTGCCAGCAGCTTCTGGATGACGGCAGACTACAATGAGCAGTTCTTC

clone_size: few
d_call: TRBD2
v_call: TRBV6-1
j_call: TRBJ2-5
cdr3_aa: CASSVFREVARGTQYF
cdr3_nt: TGTGCCAGCAGTGTTTTCCGGGAGGTAGCAAGAGGGACCCAGTACTTC

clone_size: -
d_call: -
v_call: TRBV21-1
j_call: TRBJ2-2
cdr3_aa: CASSKRGNTGELFF
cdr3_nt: TGTGCCAGCAGCAAGAGAGGGAACACCGGGGAGCTGTTTTTT

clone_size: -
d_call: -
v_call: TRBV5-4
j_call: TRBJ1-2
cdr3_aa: CASSSRQHYGYTF
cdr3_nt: TGTGCCAGCAGCTCCCGGCAGCACTATGGCTACACCTTC

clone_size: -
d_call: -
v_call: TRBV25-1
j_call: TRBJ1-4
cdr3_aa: CASVSGGRGEKLFF
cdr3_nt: TGTGCCAGCGTTAGTGGCGGGCGGGGGGAAAAACTGTTTTTT

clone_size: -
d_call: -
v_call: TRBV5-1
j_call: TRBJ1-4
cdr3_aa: CASSPGDEKLFF
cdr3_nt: TGCGCCAGCAGCCCCGGGGATGAAAAACTGTTTTTT

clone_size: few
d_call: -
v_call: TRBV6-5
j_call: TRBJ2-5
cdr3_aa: CASGSRETQYF
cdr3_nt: TGTGCCAGCGGGTCGAGGGAGACCCAGTACTTC

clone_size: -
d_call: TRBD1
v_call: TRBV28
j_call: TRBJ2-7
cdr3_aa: CASKPGQSPPEQYF
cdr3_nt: TGTGCCAGCAAACCGGGACAGAGTCCTCCCGAGCAGTACTTC

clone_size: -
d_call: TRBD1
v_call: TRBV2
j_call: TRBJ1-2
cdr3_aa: CASGDREGHYGYTF
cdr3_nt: TGTGCCAGCGGAGACAGGGAAGGGCACTATGGCTACACCTTC

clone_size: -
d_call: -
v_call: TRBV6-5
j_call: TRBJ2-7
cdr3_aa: CASRPYMSSYEQYF
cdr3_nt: TGTGCCAGCAGACCCTATATGAGCTCCTACGAGCAGTACTTC

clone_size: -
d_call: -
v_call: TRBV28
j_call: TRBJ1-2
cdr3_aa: CATLIGAGMYGYTF
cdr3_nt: TGTGCCACCCTGATCGGAGCCGGCATGTATGGCTACACCTTC

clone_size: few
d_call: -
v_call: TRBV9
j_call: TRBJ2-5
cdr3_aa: CASSVSIAEPQETQYF
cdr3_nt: TGTGCCAGCAGCGTATCGATAGCGGAGCCTCAAGAGACCCAGTACTTC

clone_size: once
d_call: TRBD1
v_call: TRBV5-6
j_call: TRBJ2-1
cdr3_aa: CASSFAGGTYNEQFF
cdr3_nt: TGTGCCAGCAGCTTCGCAGGGGGTACCTACAATGAGCAGTTCTTC

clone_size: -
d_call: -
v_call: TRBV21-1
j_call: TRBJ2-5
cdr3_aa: CASSKLRGRVETQYF
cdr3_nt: TGTGCCAGCAGCAAATTGCGGGGGCGAGTAGAGACCCAGTACTTC

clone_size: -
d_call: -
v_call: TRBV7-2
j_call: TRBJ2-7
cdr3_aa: CASSFAGASYEQYF
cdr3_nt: TGTGCCAGCAGCTTCGCGGGGGCGTCCTACGAGCAGTACTTC

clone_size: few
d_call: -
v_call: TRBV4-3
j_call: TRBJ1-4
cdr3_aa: CASSQDGVAASRVGKLFF
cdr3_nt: TGCGCCAGCAGCCAAGACGGGGTGGCAGCCAGTAGGGTTGGAAAACTGTTTTTT

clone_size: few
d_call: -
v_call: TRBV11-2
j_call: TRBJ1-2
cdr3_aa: CASSLDQTGSIYGYTF
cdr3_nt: TGTGCCAGCAGCTTAGATCAGACAGGCAGTATTTATGGCTACACCTTC

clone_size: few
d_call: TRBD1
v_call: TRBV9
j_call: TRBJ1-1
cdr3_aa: CASSARDREHTEAFF
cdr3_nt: TGTGCCAGCAGCGCCCGGGACAGGGAGCACACTGAAGCTTTCTTT

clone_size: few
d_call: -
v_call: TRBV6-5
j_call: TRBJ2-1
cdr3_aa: CASSYPPTNEQFF
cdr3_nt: TGTGCCAGCAGTTACCCTCCCACTAATGAGCAGTTCTTC

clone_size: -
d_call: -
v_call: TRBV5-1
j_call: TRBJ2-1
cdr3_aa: CASSLVGVSYNEQFF
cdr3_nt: TGCGCCAGCAGCTTGGTCGGGGTTTCCTACAATGAGCAGTTCTTC

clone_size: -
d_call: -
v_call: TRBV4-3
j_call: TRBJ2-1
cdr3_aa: CASSHLSSTSYNEQFF
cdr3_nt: TGCGCCAGCAGCCACCTGTCTTCAACCTCCTACAATGAGCAGTTCTTC

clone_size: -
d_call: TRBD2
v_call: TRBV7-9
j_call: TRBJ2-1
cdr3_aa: CASSPTGRGGRNEQFF
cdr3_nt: TGTGCCAGCAGTCCCACTGGGCGGGGGGGCCGCAATGAGCAGTTCTTC

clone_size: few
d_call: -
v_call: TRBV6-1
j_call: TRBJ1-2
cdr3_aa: CASSEASPIYGYTF
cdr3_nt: TGTGCCAGCAGTGAAGCCTCTCCCATCTATGGCTACACCTTC